Described below is a single TCR beta chain sequence and its context. The target of this receptor is not known. There are no base qualities to consult, and no much larger clone falls within one base. The method behind the library was the immunoSEQ multiplex PCR assay. DNA from the CD4+ T cells that had been cultured and isolated underwent TCR beta CDR3 sequencing. The authors processed their data as follows. The analysis removed non-productive TCR sequences, trimmed reads to the CDR3 region, and retained only CDR3s that were 7 or more amino acids long. The MANAFEST web app was used to identify antigen-specific clonotypes by comparing expansion in peptide wells with expansion in reference cultures. Positive clones required FDR<0.05 expansion versus reference and all other wells, odds ratio above 5, and frequency above 0.1% in two replicate wells. Cross-reactive clonotypes were defined as significantly expanded in SARS-CoV-2 spike wells and in at least one common cold coronavirus spike condition. CDR3 similarity was assessed by Levenshtein distance with the stringdist R package, and unrooted trees were built with ape in R 3.6.1. Drawn from immuneACCESS, this table holds only the in-frame rearrangements with V and J called that TCRdb kept. Clones are partly lost; checked studies trace under half to an unresolved V gene and leave the rest unexplained. That table gives V, J and clone size, and the DNA gave D and trimming. For this sample the table gives fewer than 40,000 clones, of which roughly 81% were detected only once. Of the sample, about 15% is held by the ten largest clones.

After around ten days of culture, CD4+ T cells were isolated with the EasySep CD4+ T cell isolation kit. Each participant got two doses of an mRNA SARS-CoV-2 vaccine, either BNT162b2 or mRNA-1273. Negative nucleocapsid antibody results before and after vaccination confirmed that the healthy vaccine recipients had no prior SARS-CoV-2 infection. Half of the culture medium was replaced with fresh IL-2-containing medium on days 3 and 7. Unless noted otherwise, every peptide stimulation condition was grown in triplicate wells. PBMC were separated from whole blood using Ficoll-Paque Plus gradient centrifugation and were then either cryopreserved at -140C or used fresh. Genomic DNA was extracted from cultured CD4+ T cells with the QIAamp micro DNA kit. The entry originates in a study of vaccination effects on CD4 cells after COVID-19 (dated by TCRdb to between 2021 and 2024). General notes on the study: The ViraFEST assay stimulated PBMC with viral peptide pools and then used TCR sequencing to identify antigen-specific CD4+ T cell clonotypes by expansion. Post-vaccine samples across the study were collected a median of 72 days after the second dose, with a range of 14 to 241. A few million PBMC per well were cultured with 9 to 10 ug/ml peptides in IMDM containing roughly 5% human AB serum, about 9.6 IU/ml IL-2 and gentamicin. SARS-CoV-2 spike-specific CD4+ TCR repertoires from before and after mRNA vaccination were compared in COVID-19 convalescent patients and in infection-naive vaccine recipients. The full study included some eleven COVID-19 convalescent patients and a few SARS-CoV-2-naive healthy vaccine recipients. In the study, cultures from other donors were sequenced using the Oncomine TCR Beta short-read assay on an Illumina iSeq 100. What the study reported, not specific to this receptor: The study was limited by a small number of convalescent patients and lacked early post-infection timepoints. At late post-vaccination timepoints, both infection-induced and vaccine-induced clones showed marked clonal contraction, consistent with waning T cell responses. Among healthy vaccine recipients, nearly all vaccine-induced clones were SARS-CoV-2 mono-reactive, and only 1 of 255 was cross-reactive with common cold coronaviruses.

The V end gives up 4 bases and the J end 4 bases, leaving 17 bases in the junction not matched to a gene. Via the germline V gene (reference sequence), CDR1 is SGHNT and CDR2 YYREEE. The CDR3 runs 18 amino acids, cysteine and phenylalanine included. Here the CDR3 DNA is all that survives: 54 bases in frame from base 1. This TCR derives from a human donor who received a COVID-19 vaccine. The sequence joins TRBV5-4 to TRBJ2-3; a stretch of 8 junction bases matches TRBD2. The sample in question was CD4+ T cells from PBMCs cultured without peptide, obtained after COVID-19 vaccination. In nucleotide form, the sequence is TGTGCCAGCAGCCCAGGAGGCCCGGGGGGGCCTTCTCCAGATACGCAGTATTTT. It specifies CASSPGGPGGPSPDTQYF.